This T cell receptor beta chain was sequenced in a study of cytomegalovirus exposure and HLA in healthy donors. Study-level results: Productive rates of about 87% or about 30% were seen for most TCR beta V segments in an earlier analysis. Later on, an analysis tied around 17,000 TCR beta sequences to HLA alleles at 0.05 false discovery rate.

The CDR3 is made up of 13 amino acids. CDR1 and CDR2 from the germline V gene are SGHNT and YYREEE (reference sequence). After removal of 5 bases from V and 1 base from J, the junction contained 3 bases not matched to a gene. This PCR relied on a set of 60 Vbeta primers and 13 Jbeta primers. Sequenced by immunoSEQ multiplex PCR; TCRdb stores in-frame clones only, minus some. The table has about 200,000 clones, around 79% seen once; the top ten hold 1.6%. As regards this clone: The antigen is not known.

This chain links TRBV5-4 with TRBJ2-7, with 7 positions matching TRBD2. Source material: PBMCs. The receptor was isolated from a woman in her fifties or sixties in good health and CMV-seronegative. CDR3 region: CASRAGESYEQYF. The CDR3 region has the DNA TGTGCCAGCAGGGCGGGGGAGTCCTACGAGCAGTACTTC.